The sequence of this T cell receptor beta chain was determined in a study of T cells after yellow fever vaccination. Study at large: With SMART-Seq v4 Ultra Low Input, the fractions containing low cell numbers were prepared.

This clonotype was recorded many times. The antigen is not known. The CDR3 totals 15 residues. Germline-derived CDR1 and CDR2 are SGHTA and FQGNSA. The V and J ends lost 7 bases and 4 bases respectively, with 20 bases between them. Notes on the study in general: The presence of abundant clonotypes contaminating from the bulk population was possible in FACS-sorted repertoires.

Making TCR cDNA involved 5'RACE template switching, which added UMIs and a universal primer site. TCRdb fed the 5' RACE reads into MiXCR, producing one record per CDR3 protein. The data hold around 250,000 distinct CDR3 sequences, with about 7% observed a single time. This sample comprised CD4+ T cells sorted from PBMCs, obtained 15 days after the yellow fever booster vaccination. V is TRBV7-2 and J is TRBJ2-7; D remains ambiguous. This TCR came from a man aged 25 to 40 who received the YFV17D yellow fever vaccine. The CDR3 reads CASTKFPSLAYEQYF. The CDR3 bases are TGTGCCAGCACCAAATTTCCTAGTTTGGCGTACGAGCAGTACTTC.